The clone carrying this TCR beta chain occurred a few times. The data stem from a study of regulatory T cells in long-lasting Graves disease. At the level of the study: Persistent Graves' disease required over 5 years of antithyroid drugs and positive TSH receptor antibodies.

The J segment lost 3 bases and the V segment lost 5 bases, leaving 16 bases of the junction unmatched. Germline CDR1 is KGHDR and CDR2 is SFDVKD. The CDR3 has 18 residues. As to time point: persistent/refractory GD, antithyroid drugs over 5 years with positive TRAb. Researchers made the TCR library from RNA that was extracted from PBMCs. Diagnoses of Graves' disease were made by American Thyroid Association guidelines. Construction of the TCR beta libraries employed iRepertoire HTBI primers in conjunction with Arm-PCR of CDR3 regions. MiXCR, run by TCRdb on the multiplex PCR reads, gives a single entry per CDR3 protein. The sample holds hundreds of thousands of distinct CDR3 sequences, approximately 29% seen once.

This receptor was identified in a female donor with Graves disease. The sample in question was peripheral blood mononuclear cells (PBMCs), obtained when the disease was refractory, from a patient treated with antithyroid drugs. This rearrangement joins TRBV24-1 to TRBJ2-7; 9 bases align to TRBD1. This CDR3 is CATSGAETLGQGHYEQYF. CDR3 DNA sequence: TGTGCCACCAGTGGCGCCGAGACTCTAGGACAGGGGCACTACGAGCAGTACTTC.